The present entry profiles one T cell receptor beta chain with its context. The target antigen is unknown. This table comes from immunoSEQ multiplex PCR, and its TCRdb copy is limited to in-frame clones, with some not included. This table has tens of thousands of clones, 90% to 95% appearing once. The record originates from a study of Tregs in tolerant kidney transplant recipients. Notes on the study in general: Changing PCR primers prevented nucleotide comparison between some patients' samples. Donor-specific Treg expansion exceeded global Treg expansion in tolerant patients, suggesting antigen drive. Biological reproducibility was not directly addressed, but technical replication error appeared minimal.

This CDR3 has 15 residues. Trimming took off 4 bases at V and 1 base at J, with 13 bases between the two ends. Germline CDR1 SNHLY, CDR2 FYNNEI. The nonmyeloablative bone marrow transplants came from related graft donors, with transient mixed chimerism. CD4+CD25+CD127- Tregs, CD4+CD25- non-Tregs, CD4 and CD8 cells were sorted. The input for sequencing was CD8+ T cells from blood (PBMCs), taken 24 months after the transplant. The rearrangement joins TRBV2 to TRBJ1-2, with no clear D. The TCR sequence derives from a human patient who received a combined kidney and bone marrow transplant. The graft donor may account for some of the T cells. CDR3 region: CASSGANAHNYGYTF. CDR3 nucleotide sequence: TGTGCCAGCAGTGGGGCGAACGCCCATAACTATGGCTACACCTTC.